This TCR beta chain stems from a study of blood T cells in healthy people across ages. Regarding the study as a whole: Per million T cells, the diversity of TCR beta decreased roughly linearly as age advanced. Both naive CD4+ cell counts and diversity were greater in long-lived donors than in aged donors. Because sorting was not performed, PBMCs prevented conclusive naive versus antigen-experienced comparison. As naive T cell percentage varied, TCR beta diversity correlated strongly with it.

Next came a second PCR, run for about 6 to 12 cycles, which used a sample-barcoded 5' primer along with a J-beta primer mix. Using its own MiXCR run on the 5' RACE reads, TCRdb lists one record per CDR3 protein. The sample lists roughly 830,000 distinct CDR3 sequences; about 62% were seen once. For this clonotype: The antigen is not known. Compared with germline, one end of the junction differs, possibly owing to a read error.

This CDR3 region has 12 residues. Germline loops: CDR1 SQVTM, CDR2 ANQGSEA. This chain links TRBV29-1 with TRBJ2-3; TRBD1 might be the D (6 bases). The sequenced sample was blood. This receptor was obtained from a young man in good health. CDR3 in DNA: TGCAGCGTCTCGACAGGCACAGACACGCAGTATTTT. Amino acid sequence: CSVSTGTDTQYF.